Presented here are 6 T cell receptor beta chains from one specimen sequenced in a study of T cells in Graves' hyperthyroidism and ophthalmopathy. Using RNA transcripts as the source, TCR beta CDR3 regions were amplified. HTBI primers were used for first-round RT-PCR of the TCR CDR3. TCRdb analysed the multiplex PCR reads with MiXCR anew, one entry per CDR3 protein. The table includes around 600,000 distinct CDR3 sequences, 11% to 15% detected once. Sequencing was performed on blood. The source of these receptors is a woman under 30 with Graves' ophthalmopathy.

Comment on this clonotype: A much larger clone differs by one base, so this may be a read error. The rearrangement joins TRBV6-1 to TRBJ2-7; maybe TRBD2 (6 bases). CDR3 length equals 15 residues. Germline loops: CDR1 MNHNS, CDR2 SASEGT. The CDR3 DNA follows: TGTGCCAGCAGTCCTAGGGACTCTCTGACCTACGGGCAGTACTTC. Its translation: CASSPRDSLTYGQYF.

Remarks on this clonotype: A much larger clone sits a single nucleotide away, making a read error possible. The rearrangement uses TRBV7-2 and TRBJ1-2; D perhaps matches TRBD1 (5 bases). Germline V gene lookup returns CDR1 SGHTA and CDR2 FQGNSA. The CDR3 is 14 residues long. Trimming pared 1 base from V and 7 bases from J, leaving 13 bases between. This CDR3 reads CASSLVWNRPGYTF. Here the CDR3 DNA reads TGTGCCAGCAGCTTAGTGTGGAACAGGCCTGGCTACACCTTC.

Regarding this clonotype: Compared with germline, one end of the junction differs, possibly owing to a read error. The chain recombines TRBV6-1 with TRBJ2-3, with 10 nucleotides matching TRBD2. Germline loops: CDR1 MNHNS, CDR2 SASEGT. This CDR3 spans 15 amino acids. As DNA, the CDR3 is TGTGCCAGCACTGAAGCGGGAGGGCGCACAGATACGCAGTATTTT. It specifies CASTEAGGRTDTQYF.

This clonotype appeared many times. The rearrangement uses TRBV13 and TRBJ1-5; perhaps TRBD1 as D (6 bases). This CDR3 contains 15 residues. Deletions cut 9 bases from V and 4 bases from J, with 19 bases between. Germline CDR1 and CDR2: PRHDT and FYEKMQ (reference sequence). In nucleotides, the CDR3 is TGTGCCAGTGCTTTGGGGGGCGCGGGAAATCAGCCCCAGCATTTT. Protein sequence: CASALGGAGNQPQHF.

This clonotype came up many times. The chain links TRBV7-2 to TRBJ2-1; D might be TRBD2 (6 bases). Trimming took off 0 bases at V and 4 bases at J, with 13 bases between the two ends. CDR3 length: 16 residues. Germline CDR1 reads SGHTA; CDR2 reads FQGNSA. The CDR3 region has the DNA TGTGCCAGCAGCTTAGCGCCGCTAGCGAGGTACAATGAGCAGTTCTTC. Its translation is CASSLAPLARYNEQFF.

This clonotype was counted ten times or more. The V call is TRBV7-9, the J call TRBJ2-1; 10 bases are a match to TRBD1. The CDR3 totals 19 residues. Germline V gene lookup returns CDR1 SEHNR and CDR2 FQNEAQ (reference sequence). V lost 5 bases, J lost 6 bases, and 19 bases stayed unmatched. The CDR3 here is CASSLRDPTGGTHGNEQFF. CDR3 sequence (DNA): TGTGCCAGCAGCCTCCGCGACCCGACAGGGGGCACCCATGGCAATGAGCAGTTCTTC.